This entry concerns a single T cell receptor beta chain. What it binds is unknown. Some clones are missing from TCRdb's copy, which holds only in-frame ones; the method was immunoSEQ multiplex PCR. The profile shows roughly 64,000 clones, 74% of them singletons. The data derive from a study of a mutant IDH1 vaccine in newly diagnosed glioma. In the study overall: Previous treatment comprised radiotherapy, temozolomide, or both, mostly both. The V12 visit happened in week 35, and the V13 visit happened in week 47.

Time point defined: week 35, safety follow-up. Every single dose of the vaccine, 300 ug of mutant IDH1 20-mer peptide, came with topical imiquimod. Trimming took off 2 bases at V and 1 base at J, with 14 bases between the two ends. The CDR3 is made up of 16 amino acids. Per the germline V gene, CDR1 is MGHDK and CDR2 is SYGVNS. This receptor was taken from a man in his fifties with glioma. This rearrangement joins TRBV25-1 to TRBJ1-1; D is unclear. The source material was PBMCs, sampled from a glioma patient whose treatment included an IDH1 peptide vaccine. The CDR3 DNA sequence: TGTGCCAGCAGTGAACGCGGGAGCTTTAGGAACACTGAAGCTTTCTTT. Amino acid sequence: CASSERGSFRNTEAFF.